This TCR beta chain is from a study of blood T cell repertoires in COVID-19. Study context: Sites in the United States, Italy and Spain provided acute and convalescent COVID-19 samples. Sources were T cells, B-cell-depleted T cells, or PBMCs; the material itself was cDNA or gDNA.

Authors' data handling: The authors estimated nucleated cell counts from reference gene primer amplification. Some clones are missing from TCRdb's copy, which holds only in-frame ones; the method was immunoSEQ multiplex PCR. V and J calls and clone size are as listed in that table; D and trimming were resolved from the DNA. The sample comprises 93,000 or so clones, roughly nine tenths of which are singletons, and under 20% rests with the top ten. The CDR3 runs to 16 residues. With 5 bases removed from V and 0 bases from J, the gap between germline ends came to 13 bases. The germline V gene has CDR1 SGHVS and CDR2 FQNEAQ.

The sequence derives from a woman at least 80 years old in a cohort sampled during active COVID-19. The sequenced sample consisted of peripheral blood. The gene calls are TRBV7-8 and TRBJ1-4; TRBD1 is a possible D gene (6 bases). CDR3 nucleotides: TGTGCCAGCAGCCCCGGACAGTCCTCAACTAATGAAAAACTGTTTTTT. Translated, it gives CASSPGQSSTNEKLFF.